This TCR beta chain was retrieved from a study of metastatic and nonmetastatic thyroid tumors (dated by TCRdb to 2018 to 2021). Broadly, across the study: Repertoires from peripheral blood and from tumor or nodule tissue samples of malignant and benign thyroid patients were compared.

This clone was seen many times. There is no known antigen for this receptor. Base qualities were left out, and no much larger clone turns up one base away. Beyond this particular receptor, the publication reports: In both blood and tumor samples, malignant tumors were reported to have significantly higher TCR beta diversity than benign nodules.

The library was prepared using PCR. The data were produced on an Illumina HiSeq 4000. The TCR beta-chain CDR3 region of each patient was profiled by high-throughput sequencing. For the original study's pipeline: CDR3 differences across clinicopathological groups were used to build a classifier for discriminating distant-metastatic papillary thyroid cancer patients. Repertoire diversity was assessed with the Shannon index, and tumor-blood repertoire similarity with the Morisita-Horn index. TCRdb applied fastp at Q25 and MiXCR to the public reads, then kept only in-frame beta chains. The V and J calls come from TCRdb's annotation, not from the publication. The sample table shows almost 85,000 clones, and around 13% are seen once. The biggest ten clones account for over 7% of the sample. No patient had received any treatment before thyroid surgery. Using T-cell receptor beta sequencing, the researchers looked back retrospectively at clinical samples from patients, gathered between about 2011 and 2018.

The CDR3 contains 16 residues, cysteine and phenylalanine counted. Only the CDR3 region is kept as DNA, spanning 48 bases read in frame from base 1. At the junction V is shortened by 1 base and J by 6 bases, with 18 bases in between. As encoded in the germline V gene, CDR1 is LGHNT while CDR2 is FRNRAP. The clonotype originates from a female donor with papillary thyroid cancer or a benign thyroid nodule (not recorded which). Some clones in this sample may be carry-over from other donors' samples. The chain employs TRBV12-5 and TRBJ1-2; there is no confident call for the D gene. The material sequenced was tumor tissue. The CDR3 region: CASGLALEFVVDGYTF. The sequence in DNA is TGTGCTAGTGGTTTGGCCCTCGAATTTGTGGTCGATGGCTACACCTTC. The reference TRBV12-5 and TRBJ1-2 proteins fill in what lies around the CDR3, so the full variable domain reads DARVTQTPRHKVTEMGQEVTMRCQPILGHNTVFWYRQTMMQGLELLAYFRNRAPLDDSGMPKDRFSAEMPDATLATLKIQPSEPRDSAVYFCASGLALEFVVDGYTFGSGTRLTVV.